This is a list of T cell receptor beta chains from one sample in a study of response to subunit inactivated influenza vaccine. TCRdb reprocessed the RT-PCR reads with MiXCR, giving one entry per CDR3 protein. The profile covers a few hundred thousand distinct CDR3 sequences, with 11% to 15% appearing a single time and roughly 10% taken by the ten largest. Source: PBMCs from blood, taken 12 days after vaccination. All receptors derive from a middle-aged man who received an inactivated influenza vaccine. CDR3s include the opening cysteine and the closing phenylalanine or tryptophan. D genes are given only for firm matches. The listing skips clone size in some rows; elsewhere it reads once, few, many or a size class.

d_call	cdr3_length	clone_size	j_call	v_call	cdr3_nt	cdr3_aa
-	15	-	TRBJ2-7	TRBV24-1	TGTGCCACCAGTGACCGCCGACTCGAACCGGGACAGCAGTACTTC	CATSDRRLEPGQQYF
TRBD2	21	-	TRBJ2-1	TRBV6-2/TRBV6-3	TGTGCCAGCAGTTACATAAGGCAAGGGAGGGCGAAAGCTGGCTCCTACAATGAGCAGTTCTTC	CASSYIRQGRAKAGSYNEQFF
-	16	-	TRBJ1-6	TRBV5-1	TGCGCCAGCAGCCAGACAGCGAGCTCCTATAATTCACCCCTCCACTTT	CASSQTASSYNSPLHF
-	15	-	TRBJ2-2	TRBV12-3/TRBV12-4	TGTGCCAGCAGTCGGCAGGCTGCGAACACCGGGGAGCTGTTTTTT	CASSRQAANTGELFF
-	17	-	TRBJ2-6	TRBV18	TGTGCCAGCTCACCTGACAGGTTCAGCTCTGGGGCCAACGTCCTGACTTTC	CASSPDRFSSGANVLTF
-	13	many	TRBJ1-1	TRBV10-2	TGCGCCAGCAGTGTTCGACCTGATTCTGAAGCTTTCTTT	CASSVRPDSEAFF
-	15	-	TRBJ2-1	TRBV2	TGTGCCAGCAGCTCTCAACCGGGACCTTCCAATGAGCAGTTCTTC	CASSSQPGPSNEQFF
TRBD2	16	many	TRBJ2-3	TRBV5-1	TGCGCCAGCAGCTTGGGGCTAGCGGCAAGCACAGATACGCAGTATTTT	CASSLGLAASTDTQYF
-	13	few	TRBJ1-2	TRBV4-1	TGCGCCAGTTTAATACAGACTAACTATGGCTACACCTTC	CASLIQTNYGYTF
TRBD2	13	-	TRBJ2-7	TRBV7-9	TGTGCCAGCAGTCGGGGGGGGCGCTACGAGCAGTACTTC	CASSRGGRYEQYF
-	18	-	TRBJ1-5	TRBV4-3	TGCGCCAGCAGCCAAGTCCTCCAGTCCAGATCCAGCAATCAGCCCCAGCATTTT	CASSQVLQSRSSNQPQHF
-	12	few	TRBJ1-1	TRBV29-1	TGCAGCGTTATAATTCGTGGCAGTGAAGCTTTCTTT	CSVIIRGSEAFF
TRBD2	14	-	TRBJ2-7	TRBV5-1	TGCGCCAGCACGTACAGCGGGGGTGCCTACGAGCAGTACTTC	CASTYSGGAYEQYF
TRBD2	14	few	TRBJ2-1	TRBV7-2	TGTGCCAGCAGCCTTAGCGGGAGGAGGAATGAGCAGTTCTTC	CASSLSGRRNEQFF
-	14	few	TRBJ2-7	TRBV5-1	TGCGCCAGCAGCTTGTTTAGCGGCGCCTACGAGCAGTACTTC	CASSLFSGAYEQYF
TRBD1	16	-	TRBJ1-1	TRBV27	TGTGCCAGCAGTTGGCGGGCGACAGGGGGTCACACTGAAGCTTTCTTT	CASSWRATGGHTEAFF
-	13	-	TRBJ2-1	TRBV7-3	TGTGCCAGCAGCCCCACCGGGGCCGGTGAGCAGTTCTTC	CASSPTGAGEQFF
-	15	-	TRBJ1-2	TRBV12-3/TRBV12-4	TGTGCCAGCAGTTTAAGGAACAGGTGGCGATATGGCTACACCTTC	CASSLRNRWRYGYTF
TRBD1	14	-	TRBJ2-5	TRBV5-1	TGCGCCAGCAGCTCGGACAGGTTCCAAGAGACCCAGTACTTC	CASSSDRFQETQYF
-	20	-	TRBJ2-3	TRBV7-3	TGTGCCAGCAGCGAACGGTCACCGGGGCTACCCCTCTCTAGCACAGATACGCAGTATTTT	CASSERSPGLPLSSTDTQYF
-	15	few	TRBJ1-2	TRBV15	TGTGCCACCAGCAGAGATTTGGGATTGGACTATGGCTACACCTTC	CATSRDLGLDYGYTF
-	12	-	TRBJ1-2	TRBV12-3/TRBV12-4	TGTGCCAGCAGTTTCGTCCCGGGGGACCACACCTTC	CASSFVPGDHTF
TRBD2	14	few	TRBJ2-7	TRBV20-1	TGCAGTGCTAACCCTAGCGGGAGAGTTCACGAGCAGTACTTC	CSANPSGRVHEQYF
-	16	few	TRBJ2-7	TRBV6-2/TRBV6-3	TGTGCCAGCAGTTACTTAGAGGGGGTGCCGATCTACGAGCAGTACTTC	CASSYLEGVPIYEQYF
TRBD1	15	many	TRBJ2-7	TRBV7-6	TGTGCCAGCAGCTTAGCGGCAGGGGGCATTGACGAGCAGTACTTC	CASSLAAGGIDEQYF
-	15	many	TRBJ2-7	TRBV4-2	TGTGCCAGCAGCCAAGATCGACGGAGCCGGTACGAGCAGTACTTC	CASSQDRRSRYEQYF
TRBD1	15	-	TRBJ2-2	TRBV20-1	TGCAGTGCTAGAGCTCTACGGACAGGGAACGGGGAGCTGTTTTTT	CSARALRTGNGELFF
-	16	-	TRBJ1-1	TRBV7-8	TGTGCCAGCAGCTTAAGGACAGATCCCCCAAGAGCTGAAGCTTTCTTT	CASSLRTDPPRAEAFF
-	14	few	TRBJ1-5	TRBV19	TGTGCCAGTAGTATAGAAGGGAAGGGGACGCCCCAGCATTTT	CASSIEGKGTPQHF
TRBD1	17	once	TRBJ2-7	TRBV6-2/TRBV6-3	TGTGCCAGCACCACGGACAGGGGGCGTGTTAGAGTCCACGAGCAGTACTTC	CASTTDRGRVRVHEQYF
TRBD1	15	few	TRBJ1-4	TRBV5-1	TGCGCCAGCAGCCGGGACAGACCAACTAATGAAAAACTGTTTTTT	CASSRDRPTNEKLFF
TRBD2	14	-	TRBJ2-1	TRBV7-2	TGTGCCAGCAGCTTGACCCGGGAGGCCAATGAGCAGTTCTTC	CASSLTREANEQFF
-	12	few	TRBJ2-1	TRBV29-1	TGCAGCGCCGCCGACTTGGGGAATGAGCAGTTCTTC	CSAADLGNEQFF
-	12	-	TRBJ2-7	TRBV28	TGTGCCAGCAGGGACATCCACTACGAGCAGTACTTC	CASRDIHYEQYF
TRBD1	14	few	TRBJ1-3	TRBV6-1	TGTGCCACCCAAGACAGGGGGCTTGGAAACACCATATATTTT	CATQDRGLGNTIYF
TRBD2	18	-	TRBJ2-5	TRBV7-6	TGTGCCAGCAGTTCACCGGGGGCGCCGCTAGCGGGAGGGGAGACCCAGTACTTC	CASSSPGAPLAGGETQYF
TRBD1	15	few	TRBJ2-1	TRBV27	TGTGCCAGCAGTATGTATAGACAGGGGGCGAATGAGCAGTTCTTC	CASSMYRQGANEQFF
-	18	many	TRBJ2-1	TRBV11-1	TGTGCCAGCAGCTTAGGGGGATCGAGGGTAGGAGGCTACAATGAGCAGTTCTTC	CASSLGGSRVGGYNEQFF
-	11	few	TRBJ2-7	TRBV10-3	TGTGCCATCAGTGAGGTTCTCGAGCAGTACTTC	CAISEVLEQYF
TRBD2	18	-	TRBJ2-1	TRBV11-1	TGTGCCAGCAGCTTTACCCTAGCGGGAGCGTATAGGGACAATGAGCAGTTCTTC	CASSFTLAGAYRDNEQFF
TRBD1	16	few	TRBJ2-2	TRBV12-3/TRBV12-4	TGTGCCAGCAGGCGCCAGGGGGCGTACAACACCGGGGAGCTGTTTTTT	CASRRQGAYNTGELFF
-	17	few	TRBJ1-6	TRBV5-1	TGCGCCAGCAGCTCCGCTGGGGGAGGCTCCTATAATTCACCCCTCCACTTT	CASSSAGGGSYNSPLHF
-	14	few	TRBJ2-7	TRBV6-5	TGTGCCAGCAGTTACTCGATAGCTGGGTGGGAGCAGTACTTC	CASSYSIAGWEQYF
-	15	few	TRBJ1-5	TRBV6-1	TGTGCCAGCAGTGAATATTGGGGGACGGGGCAGCCCCAGCATTTT	CASSEYWGTGQPQHF
-	14	few	TRBJ2-7	TRBV15	TGTGCCACCAGCAGAGAACACCTCTCCTACGAGCAGTACTTC	CATSREHLSYEQYF
-	14	-	TRBJ2-2	TRBV12-3/TRBV12-4	TGTGCCAGCAGTTTCGTCCCAAACACCGGGGAGCTGTTTTTT	CASSFVPNTGELFF
-	16	few	TRBJ2-3	TRBV5-1	TGCGCCAGCAGCTTGGAAGAGGGCGGGGACACAGATACGCAGTATTTT	CASSLEEGGDTDTQYF
-	13	-	TRBJ2-7	TRBV6-1	TGTGCCAGCAGTCCAATAAGGGGGGGAGAGCAGTACTTC	CASSPIRGGEQYF
TRBD2	14	-	TRBJ2-1	TRBV7-3	TGTGCCAGCAGCAAAGCGGGAGATACGGGAGAGCAGTTCTTC	CASSKAGDTGEQFF
-	13	few	TRBJ1-5	TRBV25-1	TGTGCCAGCAGTGCCCGGGACCGAGGCCCCCAGCATTTT	CASSARDRGPQHF
TRBD1	13	many	TRBJ1-1	TRBV18	TGTGCCAGCAGACAGGGGGCGAACACTGAAGCTTTCTTT	CASRQGANTEAFF